The 32 T cell receptor beta chains listed next were all sequenced from one sample in a study of cytomegalovirus exposure and HLA in healthy donors. The PCR used 60 Vbeta and 13 Jbeta primers. The repertoire was sequenced with immunoSEQ multiplex PCR; TCRdb's copy has only in-frame clones and lacks some. Of 150,000 to 200,000 clones in the sample, around three quarters were seen once. Material: PBMCs. The source of these receptors is a woman aged 30 to 39 in good health and CMV-seropositive.

The V call is TRBV15, the J call TRBJ2-1; 7 bases agree with TRBD2. V lost 2 bases and J lost 1; bases outside the gene matches: 2. The CDR3 loop spans 15 amino acids. Germline CDR1 reads LNHNV; CDR2 reads YYDKDF (reference sequence). CDR3 DNA sequence: TGTGCCACCAGCAGACCGGGGGGATCCTACAATGAGCAGTTCTTC. Translated: CATSRPGGSYNEQFF.

The chain joins TRBV13 to TRBJ2-1; D perhaps matches TRBD1 (6 bases). The germline gives CDR1 PRHDT, CDR2 FYEKMQ (reference sequence). CDR3 length equals 14 residues. Trimming pared 8 bases from V and 5 bases from J, leaving 16 bases between. The CDR3 sequence: CASRPRGSHNEQFF. The CDR3 DNA follows: TGTGCCAGCCGGCCCAGGGGCAGCCACAATGAGCAGTTCTTC. Filled out from reference TRBV13 and TRBJ2-1, the complete variable domain reads AAGVIQSPRHLIKEKRETATLKCYPIPRHDTVYWYQQGPGQDPQFLISFYEKMQSDKGSIPDRFSAQQFSDYHSELNMSSLELGDSALYFCASRPRGSHNEQFFGPGTRLTVL.

This chain connects TRBV5-1 to TRBJ1-2; no reliable D call. The CDR3 covers 13 residues. Germline V CDR1 and CDR2: SGHRS, YFSETQ. Deletions cut 5 bases from V and 1 base from J, with 9 bases between. The CDR3 nucleotides are TGCGCCAGCAGTGCTCTAAGTAACTATGGCTACACCTTC. Translation gives CASSALSNYGYTF.

The chain recombines TRBV2 with TRBJ2-1; tentatively, D is TRBD2 (5 bases). Trimming stripped 10 bases from V and 8 bases from J, with 18 bases between. The CDR3 sequence is 13 residues long. Germline V gene lookup returns CDR1 SNHLY and CDR2 FYNNEI. CDR3: CATGLGLGHEQFF. CDR3 nucleotide sequence: TGTGCCACGGGGTTAGGACTGGGCCATGAGCAGTTCTTC.

The chain has TRBV5-1 and TRBJ1-2; 9 nucleotides match TRBD1. There are 14 residues in the CDR3. The V gene's germline CDR1 is SGHRS and CDR2 YFSETQ. The ends lost 1 base at V and 12 bases at J; junction bases unmatched: 10. The chain's CDR3 is CASSLWGQGEGHTF. Written as DNA, the CDR3 is TGCGCCAGCAGCTTGTGGGGACAGGGAGAAGGCCACACCTTC.

The genes are TRBV10-3 and TRBJ2-7; TRBD1 matches at 7 bases. The CDR3 contains 12 residues. Germline trimming cut 11 bases from V and 0 bases from J; bases unmatched to any gene: 4. CDR1 and CDR2 (germline): ENHRY, SYGVKD. CDR3 loop: CAVRQGSYEQYF. CDR3 bases: TGTGCCGTAAGACAGGGCTCCTACGAGCAGTACTTC.

This clone turned up a few times. This sequence joins TRBV10-3 and TRBJ2-3; perhaps TRBD1 as D (6 bases). V dropped 4 bases and J dropped 2 bases, with 10 bases sitting between them. The CDR3 covers 14 residues. Germline values: CDR1 ENHRY, CDR2 SYGVKD. This CDR3 reads CAISGQGNTDTQYF. CDR3 bases: TGTGCCATCAGTGGGCAGGGGAACACAGATACGCAGTATTTT.

CDR3 amino acids: CAWRATGGINQPQHF. The CDR3 nucleotides read TGTGCCTGGAGGGCGACAGGGGGAATCAATCAGCCCCAGCATTTT. The chain uses TRBV30 and TRBJ1-5; TRBD1 aligns across 9 bases. This CDR3 comprises 15 residues. V lost 3 bases to trimming and J lost 3 bases; unmatched junction nucleotides: 6. Looked up from germline, CDR1 is GTSNPN and CDR2 is SVGIG (reference sequence).

Only a few counts were recorded for this clone. The chain has TRBV6-5 and TRBJ1-4; TRBD1 matches 7 bases. The trim removed 5 bases at V and 8 bases at J, leaving 11 bases unmatched. In germline, CDR1 is MNHEY, CDR2 SVGAGI. The CDR3 is 15 amino acids. The CDR3: CASSRVGTVDEKLFF. CDR3 DNA: TGTGCCAGCAGTCGAGTCGGGACAGTTGACGAAAAACTGTTTTTT.

V usage is TRBV5-5 and J usage is TRBJ1-1, with 9 bases aligning to TRBD1. The CDR3 is made up of 15 amino acids. From germline, CDR1 is SGHKS and CDR2 YYEKEE (reference sequence). The V segment lost 4 bases and the J segment 5 bases; nucleotides outside the gene matches: 9. CDR3 protein: CASSGFDRGVTEAFF. Here the CDR3 DNA reads TGTGCCAGCAGCGGGTTTGACAGGGGGGTGACTGAAGCTTTCTTT.

V and J are TRBV7-2 and TRBJ1-4, with D perhaps matching TRBD1 (6 bases). Germline lookup yields CDR1 SGHTA and CDR2 FQGNSA. The CDR3 is 14 amino acids. The V end lost 3 bases, the J end lost 8 bases, and 13 bases lay between the germline ends. The CDR3 coding sequence is TGTGCCAGCAGCTTTTACCGGGACACGGAAAAACTGTTTTTT. The encoded protein is CASSFYRDTEKLFF.

This chain links TRBV11-3 with TRBJ2-2; D uncertain. The CDR3 runs 14 residues. Germline V lookup: CDR1 SGHNT, CDR2 YENEEA. The germline V and J ends were trimmed by 3 bases and 0 bases, with 5 bases remaining between them. This CDR3 reads CASSFDTNTGELFF. CDR3 nucleotide sequence: TGTGCCAGCAGCTTCGACACGAACACCGGGGAGCTGTTTTTT. The variable domain in full, with the rest retrieved from reference TRBV11-3 and TRBJ2-2, is EAGVVQSPRYKIIEKKQPVAFWCNPISGHNTLYWYLQNLGQGPELLIRYENEEAVDDSQLPKDRFSAERLKGVDSTLKIQPAELGDSAVYLCASSFDTNTGELFFGEGSRLTVL.

A few counts support this clone. V is TRBV5-4 and J is TRBJ1-1; 7 nucleotides agree with TRBD1. The V gene's germline CDR1 is SGHNT and CDR2 YYREEE (reference sequence). V shed 4 bases, J shed 0 bases, and the junction held 9 bases outside the gene matches. This CDR3 region has 16 residues. The CDR3 loop is CASSRPTGRMNTEAFF. CDR3 nucleotides: TGTGCCAGCAGCCGCCCGACAGGGAGGATGAACACTGAAGCTTTCTTT. The whole variable domain, remainder taken from reference TRBV5-4 and TRBJ1-1, is ETGVTQSPTHLIKTRGQQVTLRCSSQSGHNTVSWYQQALGQGPQFIFQYYREEENGRGNFPPRFSGLQFPNYSSELNVNALELDDSALYLCASSRPTGRMNTEAFFGQGTRLTVV.

Only one count was recorded for this clone. This sequence joins TRBV5-4 and TRBJ2-6; D not resolved. The V gene lost 5 bases and the J gene lost 3 bases, with 6 bases spanning the gap. Germline V gene data show CDR1 as SGHNT and CDR2 as YYREEE (reference sequence). The CDR3 is made up of 13 amino acids. The CDR3 spells CASRFLGANVLTF. In nucleotides, the CDR3 is TGTGCCAGCAGGTTTCTTGGGGCCAACGTCCTGACTTTC.

The V call is TRBV7-8, the J call TRBJ2-7, with 12 nucleotides matching TRBD2. There are 14 residues in the CDR3. The V and J ends lost 5 bases and 6 bases, in that order; junction bases with no gene match: 5. Per the germline V gene, CDR1 is SGHVS and CDR2 is FQNEAQ. The CDR3 is CASSPSGRAGEQYF. CDR3 DNA: TGTGCCAGCAGCCCTAGCGGGAGGGCCGGCGAGCAGTACTTC.

The chain carries TRBV15 and TRBJ1-3; D not certain. Trimming left V 0 bases short and J 0 bases short, with 18 bases between. This CDR3 is built from 19 residues. The germline gives CDR1 LNHNV, CDR2 YYDKDF (reference sequence). CDR3 sequence (DNA): TGTGCCACCAGCAGAGAGGAATTGGGCCGTGCGCGCTCTGGAAACACCATATATTTT. It is translated as CATSREELGRARSGNTIYF. The full variable domain, rest sourced from reference TRBV15 and TRBJ1-3, is DAMVIQNPRYQVTQFGKPVTLSCSQTLNHNVMYWYQQKSSQAPKLLFHYYDKDFNNEADTPDNFQSRRPNTSFCFLDIRSPGLGDTAMYLCATSREELGRARSGNTIYFGEGSWLTVV.

This clone was counted a few times. The chain recombines TRBV19 with TRBJ1-4; 7 nucleotides line up with TRBD1. The CDR3 has 13 residues. Germline V gene lookup returns CDR1 LNHDA and CDR2 SQIVND (reference sequence). V lost 9 bases to trimming and J lost 8 bases; unmatched junction nucleotides: 9. This CDR3 is CASLQGLEEKLFF. The CDR3 nucleotides read TGTGCCAGCCTACAGGGGCTGGAAGAAAAACTGTTTTTT.

The CDR3 DNA reads as TGTGCCAGCAGCATCGGGACAGAATACGAGCAGTACTTC. Translated: CASSIGTEYEQYF. The genes are TRBV5-6 and TRBJ2-7; TRBD1 matches at 7 bases. Per germline, CDR1 SGHDT and CDR2 YYEEEE. The CDR3 is made up of 13 amino acids. Trimming removed 4 bases from V and 4 bases from J; junction bases left unmatched: 5.

CDR3 DNA: TGCGCCAGCAGCCAAGGGGGCTCGCGACGAGCTTTCTTT. Its protein is CASSQGGSRRAFF. This chain connects TRBV4-3 to TRBJ1-1, with D maybe TRBD1 (5 bases). The CDR3 is made up of 13 amino acids. CDR1 and CDR2 from the germline V gene are LGHNA and YSLEER. V dropped 1 base and J dropped 10 bases, with 13 bases sitting between them.

The V call is TRBV6-4, the J call TRBJ1-6; no clear D. This CDR3 contains 11 residues. Per the germline V gene, CDR1 is MRHNA and CDR2 is SNTAGT. V was cut by 6 bases and J by 12 bases, with 9 bases left in between. The CDR3 reads CASRFLRPLHF. CDR3 DNA sequence: TGTGCCAGCAGGTTCCTAAGACCCCTCCACTTT.

As regards this clone: Other DNA sequences in the same sample also yield this CDR3. The rearrangement links TRBV10-2 to TRBJ2-3, with 15 bases fitting TRBD2. The germline V gene encodes CDR1 WSHSY and CDR2 SAAADI. This CDR3 contains 14 residues. V lost 8 bases to trimming and J lost 3 bases; unmatched junction nucleotides: 0. The CDR3 reads CASGLAGGTDTQYF. In DNA form, the CDR3 reads TGCGCCAGCGGACTAGCGGGAGGGACAGATACGCAGTATTTT.

The chain employs TRBV27 and TRBJ1-6, with 8 bases fitting TRBD1. The trim removed 6 bases at V and 10 bases at J, leaving 5 bases unmatched. Germline assignment: CDR1 MNHEY and CDR2 SMNVEV (reference sequence). The CDR3 has 13 amino acids. The CDR3 region is CASSDRGGSPLHF. CDR3 coding DNA: TGTGCCAGCAGCGACAGGGGTGGATCACCCCTCCACTTT.

J is TRBJ1-2 and V is TRBV2; D gene uncertain. The CDR3 covers 13 residues. V was cut by 7 bases and J by 5 bases, with 14 bases left in between. Germline V gives CDR1 SNHLY, CDR2 FYNNEI. The CDR3 DNA sequence: TGTGCCAGCATTGTCGAGGCAAGATATGGCTACACCTTC. It translates to CASIVEARYGYTF.

The chain couples TRBV28 to TRBJ1-1; TRBD1 agrees at 7 bases. Germline V CDR1 and CDR2: MDHEN, SYDVKM. With V trimmed by 1 base and J by 2 bases, 7 bases remained unmatched. The CDR3 is made up of 16 amino acids. CDR3 sequence reads: CASSLFDRGRNTEAFF. CDR3 nucleotide sequence: TGTGCCAGCAGTTTATTTGATAGGGGGCGCAACACTGAAGCTTTCTTT.

This chain uses TRBV7-2 with TRBJ1-1; 7 bases are shared with TRBD1. V was clipped by 4 bases and J by 0 bases; unmatched bases: 8. The CDR3 length is 16 residues. The germline gives CDR1 SGHTA, CDR2 FQGNSA. The CDR3 reads CASSSGGTVMNTEAFF. The CDR3 region has the DNA TGTGCCAGCAGCTCAGGGGGGACAGTTATGAACACTGAAGCTTTCTTT.

The chain links TRBV27 to TRBJ1-1; no definite D call. V shed 6 bases and J shed 5 bases, with 10 bases lying between them. This CDR3 spans 12 amino acids. Germline CDR1 is MNHEY and CDR2 is SMNVEV (reference sequence). For the CDR3, the DNA is TGTGCCAGCAGCTCATGGCAGACTGAAGCTTTCTTT. It codes for CASSSWQTEAFF.

This chain uses TRBV30 with TRBJ2-7; D call uncertain. Germline-derived CDR1 and CDR2 are GTSNPN and SVGIG (reference sequence). Trimming stripped 0 bases from V and 8 bases from J, with 8 bases between. The CDR3 covers 11 residues. The CDR3: CAWSVAEKQYF. As DNA, the CDR3 is TGTGCCTGGAGTGTAGCCGAGAAGCAGTACTTC.

The chain combines TRBV30 with TRBJ2-5, with 8 nucleotides matching TRBD1. V lost 1 base, J lost 3 bases, and 4 bases stayed unmatched. CDR1 and CDR2 from the germline V gene are GTSNPN and SVGIG (reference sequence). This CDR3 comprises 14 residues. The CDR3 is CAWSGNRGKETQYF. The CDR3 coding sequence is TGTGCCTGGAGTGGAAACAGGGGGAAAGAGACCCAGTACTTC. The full variable domain, with the rest looked up from reference TRBV30 and TRBJ2-5, is SQTIHQWPATLVQPVGSPLSLECTVEGTSNPNLYWYRQAAGRGLQLLFYSVGIGQISSEVPQNLSASRPQDRQFILSSKKLLLSDSGFYLCAWSGNRGKETQYFGPGTRLLVL.

The rearrangement uses TRBV5-6 and TRBJ2-3; D not certain. This CDR3 is built from 13 residues. In germline, CDR1 is SGHDT, CDR2 YYEEEE. V lost 2 bases, J lost 4 bases, and 8 bases lay in between. The chain's CDR3 is CASSFSRADTQYF. The CDR3 DNA sequence: TGTGCCAGCAGCTTCTCAAGAGCAGATACGCAGTATTTT. The complete variable domain, with remaining parts taken from reference TRBV5-6 and TRBJ2-3, reads DAGVTQSPTHLIKTRGQQVTLRCSPKSGHDTVSWYQQALGQGPQFIFQYYEEEERQRGNFPDRFSGHQFPNYSSELNVNALLLGDSALYLCASSFSRADTQYFGPGTRLTVL.

The sample holds one count of this clone. The chain is built from TRBV7-2 and TRBJ2-4; 12 bases align to TRBD2. CDR3 size: 16 residues. From germline, CDR1 is SGHTA and CDR2 FQGNSA. V dropped 5 bases and J dropped 4; count of bases not matched to a gene: 6. CDR3 protein: CASSAGLAGTKNIQYF. The CDR3, as DNA: TGTGCCAGCAGCGCCGGACTAGCGGGGACAAAAAACATTCAGTACTTC.

The rearrangement uses TRBV19 and TRBJ2-3; D perhaps matches TRBD1 (5 bases). V lost 3 bases, J lost 2 bases, and 9 bases lay in between. The germline CDR1 and CDR2 sequences are LNHDA and SQIVND (reference sequence). The CDR3 contains 14 residues. The CDR3 region is CASSMGLHTDTQYF. The CDR3 coding sequence is TGTGCCAGTAGTATGGGGCTTCACACAGATACGCAGTATTTT.

The chain employs TRBV6-5 and TRBJ1-2; tentatively, D is TRBD1 (6 bases). The V end lost 4 bases, the J end lost 8 bases, and 17 bases lay between the germline ends. Germline CDR1 is MNHEY and CDR2 is SVGAGI. The CDR3 extends over 14 amino acids. CDR3 in amino acids: CASSSSTGEQGYTF. CDR3 nucleotides: TGTGCCAGCAGTTCCTCGACAGGCGAGCAGGGCTACACCTTC.